This T cell receptor beta chain was identified in a study of blood T cell repertoires in COVID-19. Germline-derived CDR1 and CDR2 are DFQATT and SNEGSKA (reference sequence). V was pared by 3 bases and J by 7 bases, with 3 bases of the junction left unmatched. The CDR3 runs to 11 residues. The table came from immunoSEQ multiplex PCR; TCRdb's copy has only in-frame clones and leaves some out. The table records roughly 420,000 clones, roughly 90% of them present only once. The chain carries TRBV20-1 and TRBJ2-7; 7 bases map to TRBD2. The TCR originated in a woman aged 25 to 39 with acute COVID-19. Sequencing was done on a sample of PBMCs or T cells enriched from blood (not recorded which). The CDR3 nucleotides read TGCAGTGCTAGGGGGGAGGGAGAGCAGTACTTC. The encoded protein is CSARGEGEQYF.